One and the same sample provided the 18 T cell receptor beta chains below, sequenced in a study of shared clonotypes between healthy human individuals. Sequencing used immunoSEQ multiplex PCR; TCRdb keeps in-frame clones, though not all of them. The sample yields approximately 2,000,000 clones, around 92% seen once. The sample taken for sequencing was naive CD4+ T cells from PBMCs. Regarding subset: CD45RA+ positively selected. Receptor source: a man between 18 and 29 years old in good health. Some clones in this sample may be carry-over from other donors' samples.

The chain couples TRBV5-1 to TRBJ2-5; TRBD2 aligns across 10 bases. V was clipped by 3 bases and J by 5 bases; unmatched bases: 7. CDR1 and CDR2 (germline): SGHRS, YFSETQ. This CDR3 comprises 15 residues. The CDR3 here is CASSWKAGGEETQYF. The CDR3 DNA reads TGCGCCAGCAGCTGGAAAGCGGGAGGGGAGGAGACCCAGTACTTC.

The V and J genes are TRBV18 and TRBJ1-3; D not resolved. V lost 3 bases, J lost 3 bases, and 21 bases lay in between. The CDR3 has 18 amino acids. CDR1 is KGHSH and CDR2 is LQKENI in the germline V gene. DNA for the CDR3: TGTGCCAGCTCACCCCTCCCAGGTCGCCCAGCGGGTGGAAACACCATATATTTT. It yields the protein CASSPLPGRPAGGNTIYF.

On this clone: The same CDR3 can be traced to other DNA sequences in this sample. CDR3: CASSPGGAGNYGYTF. The CDR3 DNA reads TGTGCCAGCAGCCCGGGGGGTGCGGGGAACTATGGCTACACCTTC. The genes are TRBV7-3 and TRBJ1-2, with a tentative D call TRBD1 (5 bases). Germline loops: CDR1 SGHTA, CDR2 FQGTGA. The germline V and J ends were trimmed by 5 bases and 2 bases, with 15 bases remaining between them. The CDR3 spans 15 residues.

The gene calls are TRBV21-1 and TRBJ2-7; the DNA was not used to check the table's D call, TRBD1. TRBV21-1 is reported as a pseudogene. The CDR3 extends over 14 amino acids. The CDR3 DNA reads as TGTGCCAGCAGCATCCCCGGGACAGCCTACGAGCAGTACTTC. This sequence encodes CASSIPGTAYEQYF.

The genes are TRBV6-1 and TRBJ2-5; D unclear. Trimming cost V 2 bases and J 3 bases, with 7 bases left between them. Per the germline V gene, CDR1 is MNHNS and CDR2 is SASEGT. The CDR3 has 13 amino acids. For the CDR3, the DNA is TGTGCCAGCAGTGAATGGAGAGAAGAGACCCAGTACTTC. As protein: CASSEWREETQYF.

The V and J genes are TRBV6-5 and TRBJ2-5; either TRBD1 or TRBD2 may fit D (5 bases each). CDR1 is MNHEY and CDR2 is SVGAGI in the germline V gene. CDR3 size: 15 residues. The ends were cut back, 0 bases at V and 7 bases at J, with 15 bases in the middle. The CDR3 DNA reads as TGTGCCAGCAGTTACTCCGGGGCAGGGCAGAGGACCCAGTACTTC. Protein product: CASSYSGAGQRTQYF.

This chain connects TRBV5-1 to TRBJ2-2; 13 bases align to TRBD2. Germline V gene sequence: CDR1 SGHRS, CDR2 YFSETQ. The V and J ends lost 4 bases and 6 bases, in that order; junction bases with no gene match: 15. This CDR3 is 19 amino acids long. CDR3 nucleotide sequence: TGCGCCAGCAGCCGAGGGACTAGCGGGGAGGGATTTTGGCCCGGGGAGCTGTTTTTT. Translating it yields CASSRGTSGEGFWPGELFF.

This clone was found a few times. The gene calls are TRBV2 and TRBJ1-2, with 10 bases that match TRBD1. Germline trimming cut 6 bases from V and 8 bases from J; bases unmatched to any gene: 6. The CDR3 contains 13 residues. In germline, CDR1 is SNHLY, CDR2 FYNNEI. The CDR3 protein is CASRTGTGEGYTF. CDR3 DNA sequence: TGTGCCAGCAGGACCGGGACAGGGGAAGGCTACACCTTC.

V is TRBV7-3 and J is TRBJ1-3; D is undetermined. V was cut by 2 bases and J by 0 bases, with 11 bases left in between. CDR1 and CDR2 (germline): SGHTA, FQGTGA. This CDR3 is built from 16 residues. In DNA form, the CDR3 reads TGTGCCAGCAGCTTAGGGCCTATGGACTCTGGAAACACCATATATTTT. Its translation is CASSLGPMDSGNTIYF.

This chain uses TRBV5-4 with TRBJ2-1, with 11 bases aligning to TRBD2. The junction had 17 bases not matched to a gene; V was cut back by 6 bases and J by 0 bases. Germline V gene sequence: CDR1 SGHNT, CDR2 YYREEE (reference sequence). The CDR3 consists of 20 residues. The CDR3 loop is CASTAKSSGRSPRSYNEQFF. DNA for the CDR3: TGTGCCAGCACCGCGAAATCTAGCGGGAGGTCCCCCCGCTCCTACAATGAGCAGTTCTTC.

The chain has TRBV30 and TRBJ2-1; TRBD1 matches at 8 bases. The junction had 11 bases not matched to a gene; V was cut back by 6 bases and J by 13 bases. The germline CDR1 and CDR2 sequences are GTSNPN and SVGIG (reference sequence). The CDR3 is 12 residues long. The CDR3 loop reads CACRPRGLAQFF. As DNA, the CDR3 is TGTGCCTGCCGACCCAGGGGGCTGGCCCAGTTCTTC.

The DNA for the CDR3 is TGTGCCAGCAGTGAAGTTATAGCGTCGGCCCAGCATTTT. It translates to CASSEVIASAQHF. V and J are TRBV2 and TRBJ1-5; D gene unclear. The V gene's germline CDR1 is SNHLY and CDR2 FYNNEI. V shed 1 base and J shed 11 bases, with 12 bases lying between them. The CDR3 totals 13 residues.

J is TRBJ2-7 and V is TRBV28; 8 bases are shared with TRBD2. V lost 1 base to trimming and J lost 2 bases; unmatched junction nucleotides: 7. The germline CDR1 and CDR2 sequences are MDHEN and SYDVKM. CDR3 length equals 16 residues. CDR3 region: CASSLSTSGAPYEQYF. DNA for the CDR3: TGTGCCAGCAGTTTATCAACTAGCGGAGCTCCCTACGAGCAGTACTTC.

This sequence joins TRBV6-1 and TRBJ2-1; D perhaps matches TRBD2 (6 bases). This CDR3 is 13 amino acids long. The germline gives CDR1 MNHNS, CDR2 SASEGT. V lost 6 bases, J lost 9 bases, and 15 bases lay in between. For the CDR3, the DNA is TGTGCCAGCAGCACCCTTGGGGGGAGTGAGCAGTTCTTC. It codes for CASSTLGGSEQFF.

This chain links TRBV7-8 with TRBJ2-7; 8 bases are a match to TRBD2. The V gene end was trimmed by 5 bases and the J gene end by 2 bases; junction bases not matched to a gene: 8. Germline CDR1 SGHVS, CDR2 FQNEAQ. This CDR3 has 15 residues. The CDR3 DNA reads TGTGCCAGCAGCCAAACAGCGGGAGCGACCTACGAGCAGTACTTC. This sequence encodes CASSQTAGATYEQYF.

Of note for this clone: This same CDR3 is encoded by further DNA sequences in the sample. The gene calls are TRBV6-5 and TRBJ1-1; D gene uncertain. The CDR3 spans 13 residues. Germline loops: CDR1 MNHEY, CDR2 SVGAGI. V was pared by 0 bases and J by 3 bases, with 5 bases between. The CDR3 region has the DNA TGTGCCAGCAGTTACTCTACGGACACTGAAGCTTTCTTT. Amino acids: CASSYSTDTEAFF.

V gene TRBV4-2 combines with J gene TRBJ1-4, with 8 bases matching TRBD1. The CDR3 has 18 amino acids. The ends lost 0 bases at V and 3 bases at J; junction bases unmatched: 9. Germline lookup yields CDR1 LGHNA and CDR2 YNFKEQ. The CDR3 region is CASSQDPPMTGANEKLFF. CDR3 nucleotide sequence: TGTGCCAGCAGCCAAGATCCCCCGATGACAGGGGCTAATGAAAAACTGTTTTTT.

In its sample, this clone was seen once. V usage is TRBV7-9 and J usage is TRBJ2-1; D might be TRBD2 (6 bases). V was cut by 2 bases and J by 7 bases, with 18 bases left in between. CDR3 size: 16 residues. Per germline, CDR1 SEHNR and CDR2 FQNEAQ (reference sequence). The CDR3, as DNA: TGTGCCAGCAGCTTACTAGGCGGGAAAGAGGGTAATGAGCAGTTCTTC. This sequence encodes CASSLLGGKEGNEQFF.